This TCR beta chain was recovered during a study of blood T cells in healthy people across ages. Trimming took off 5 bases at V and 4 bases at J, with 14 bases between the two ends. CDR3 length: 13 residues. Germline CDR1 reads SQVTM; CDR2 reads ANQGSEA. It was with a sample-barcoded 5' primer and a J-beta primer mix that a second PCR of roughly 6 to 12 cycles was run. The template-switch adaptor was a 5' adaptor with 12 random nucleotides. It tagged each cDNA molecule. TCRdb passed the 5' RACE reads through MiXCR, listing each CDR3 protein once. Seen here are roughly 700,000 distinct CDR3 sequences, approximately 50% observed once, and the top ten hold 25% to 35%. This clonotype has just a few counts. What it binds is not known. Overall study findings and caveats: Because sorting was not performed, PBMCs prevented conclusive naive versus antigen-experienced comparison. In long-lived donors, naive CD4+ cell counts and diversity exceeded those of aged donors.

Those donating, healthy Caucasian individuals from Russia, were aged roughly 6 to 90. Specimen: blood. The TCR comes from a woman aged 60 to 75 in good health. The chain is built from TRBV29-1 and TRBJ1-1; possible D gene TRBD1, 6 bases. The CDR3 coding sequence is TGCAGCGTTCAGGCAGGGGTCGGCACTGAAGCTTTCTTT. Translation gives CSVQAGVGTEAFF.